This T cell receptor (beta chain) originates from a study of T cell changes during pregnancy in multiple sclerosis. Profiled with immunoSEQ multiplex PCR; TCRdb holds only in-frame clones, not every one. The sample yields around 100,000 clones, approximately 91% seen once. This clone has a single count. CDR1 and CDR2 (germline): LGHNT, FRNRAP. Trimming removed 1 base at V and 1 base at J, with 13 bases between. The CDR3 covers 16 residues. This clonotype was sampled from a female donor with multiple sclerosis, enrolled in a pregnancy study. The sample in question was peripheral blood, obtained after pregnancy. The J gene is TRBJ2-5, the V gene TRBV12-5; D perhaps matches TRBD1 (5 bases). This CDR3 is CASGLGQNSIQETQYF. The CDR3, as DNA: TGTGCTAGTGGTTTGGGACAGAACAGTATCCAAGAGACCCAGTACTTC.